A selection of T cell receptor beta chains follows, all from one sample in a study of blood T cell repertoires in COVID-19. Method: immunoSEQ multiplex PCR; TCRdb's copy keeps in-frame clones and lacks some. The sample includes approximately 85,000 clones, around four fifths of them seen just once. The sample comprised peripheral blood. These receptors were taken from a woman between 70 and 85 years old with active or convalescent COVID-19. CDR3s include the opening cysteine and the closing phenylalanine or tryptophan. Fields, in order: V gene, J gene, D gene, clone size, CDR3 DNA, CDR3 protein. The D gene is left open where the match is weak. For some rows the clone size is stated as once, few or many, or as a class when expanded; others skip it.

TRBV25-1	TRBJ1-6	.	.	TGTGCCAGAACCGTACACAATTCACCCCTCCACTTT	CARTVHNSPLHF
TRBV23-1	TRBJ2-7	TRBD1	.	TGCGCCACCTCATCACCCCGGGACAGGGATTACGAGCAGTACTTC	CATSSPRDRDYEQYF
TRBV7-2	TRBJ2-7	TRBD2	few	TGTGCCAGCAGCGAAAGGACTAGCCTAGCCTACGAGCAGTACTTC	CASSERTSLAYEQYF
TRBV7-2	TRBJ1-4	.	.	TGTGCCAGCAGCTTAGTTGGCAGGGAGGGTGAAAAACTGTTTTTT	CASSLVGREGEKLFF
TRBV19	TRBJ2-1	.	.	TGTGCCAGTAGTAAGCAGGTGGGTGAGCAGTTCTTC	CASSKQVGEQFF
TRBV9	TRBJ1-1	.	.	TGTGCCAGCAGCGTCTTGACAGCTTCGTTGATCGGCGTGAACACTGAAGCTTTCTTT	CASSVLTASLIGVNTEAFF
TRBV18	TRBJ1-3	TRBD1	.	TGTGCCAGCTCACCACGAGGGGGCCCTGGAAACACCATATATTTT	CASSPRGGPGNTIYF
TRBV7-2	TRBJ1-2	.	.	TGTGCCAGCAGCCCGGGCGGTCGGGGCTATGGCTACACCTTC	CASSPGGRGYGYTF
TRBV7-9	TRBJ1-3	TRBD1	once	TGTGCCAGCAGCTTAAGGGACAGGGATAGCACCATATATTTT	CASSLRDRDSTIYF
TRBV2	TRBJ2-7	.	.	TGTGCCAGCAGCCGACAGATCAACGAGCAGTACTTC	CASSRQINEQYF
TRBV5-1	TRBJ2-1	.	.	TGCGCCAGCAGCTTATCGACAGCCCGGAGCTCCTACAATGAGCAGTTCTTC	CASSLSTARSSYNEQFF
TRBV5-4	TRBJ2-2	TRBD2	.	TGTGCCAGCAGCTTGGCAACTAGCGTAACCGGGGAGCTGTTTTTT	CASSLATSVTGELFF
TRBV5-4	TRBJ2-2	TRBD2	.	TGTGCCAGCAGCTTGAAAAACAGGGGACTAGCGGGGATCGGGGAGCTGTTTTTT	CASSLKNRGLAGIGELFF
TRBV7-2	TRBJ2-1	TRBD1	.	TGTGCCAGCAGCCCCCACAGGGGGTACAATGAGCAGTTCTTC	CASSPHRGYNEQFF
TRBV24-1	TRBJ2-1	.	.	TGTGCCACCAGTGATGGCCTAGGCCCCCTTCGTGAGCAGTTCTTC	CATSDGLGPLREQFF
TRBV5-1	TRBJ1-6	TRBD1	.	TGCGCCAGCAGCCCGGGACAGAGGAATTCACCCCTCCACTTT	CASSPGQRNSPLHF
TRBV15	TRBJ2-4	TRBD2	.	TGTGCCACCAGCAGAGGGGACGGGGGGGCCAAAAACATTCAGTACTTC	CATSRGDGGAKNIQYF
TRBV19	TRBJ2-7	.	.	TGTGCCAGTAGTAATTGGGCAACCTCCTTGACCTACGAGCAGTACTTC	CASSNWATSLTYEQYF
TRBV19	TRBJ1-2	.	.	TGTGCCAGTAGTACGCGACAGAGGCCACCCGGCGGCTACACCTTC	CASSTRQRPPGGYTF
TRBV6-5	TRBJ1-3	.	.	TGTGCCAGCAGTTACGCAGCCAGGCCGGGAAACACCATATATTTT	CASSYAARPGNTIYF
TRBV4-1	TRBJ1-2	.	.	TGCGCCAGCAGCCAACAGGGGAGCTATGGCTACACCTTC	CASSQQGSYGYTF
TRBV10-1	TRBJ2-3	.	.	TGCGCCAGCAGTGATGTCGGCGCCTTTAGGGGTACGCAGTATTTT	CASSDVGAFRGTQYF
TRBV13	TRBJ2-7	TRBD2	.	TGTGCCAGCAGCCGCCGGGAGGGTAGCGGGGGGCGCCCCGTGGGAGAGCAGTACTTC	CASSRREGSGGRPVGEQYF
TRBV12-3/TRBV12-4	TRBJ1-5	.	once	TGTGCCAGCAGTTTCACCGAGGGACAGCCCCAGCATTTT	CASSFTEGQPQHF
TRBV7-2	TRBJ1-2	.	.	TGTGCCAGCAGCACTCACACAGCTCCCTATGGCTACACCTTC	CASSTHTAPYGYTF
TRBV6-5	TRBJ2-5	TRBD2	.	TGTGCCAGCAAGTCGGGGCGGGGGCAAGAGACCCAGTACTTC	CASKSGRGQETQYF
TRBV19	TRBJ2-3	.	.	TGTGCCAGTAGTATAGATCTAGACAGCCCCACAGATACGCAGTATTTT	CASSIDLDSPTDTQYF
TRBV10-3	TRBJ1-1	TRBD1	.	TGTGCCATCAGTGTGGGGACAGGGGGTGGGTTCACTGAAGCTTTCTTT	CAISVGTGGGFTEAFF
TRBV27	TRBJ2-1	.	once	TGTGCCAGCAGTTTATTTCAGGGCCCATACAATGAGCAGTTCTTC	CASSLFQGPYNEQFF
TRBV5-4	TRBJ2-7	TRBD2	few	TGTGCCAGCAGCCATCCTAGCGGGAGCTCCTACGAGCAGTACTTC	CASSHPSGSSYEQYF
TRBV6-5	TRBJ2-5	TRBD1	.	TGTGCCAGCCGCACCGGGACAGGGGGTCTGCAGACCCAGTACTTC	CASRTGTGGLQTQYF
TRBV11-3	TRBJ1-1	.	.	TGTGCCAGCAGCTTTGGCGGGAACACTGAAGCTTTCTTT	CASSFGGNTEAFF
TRBV6-2/TRBV6-3	TRBJ1-1	.	.	TGTGCCAGCAGCGCCGTCCTGCGAGGGAACACTGAAGCTTTCTTT	CASSAVLRGNTEAFF
TRBV7-9	TRBJ1-1	.	.	TGTGCCAGCAGCTTGGCGGGATATGGGGCTTTCTTT	CASSLAGYGAFF
TRBV5-8	TRBJ2-6	.	.	TGTGGGGACACCTTATCTGGGGCCAACGTCCTGACTTTC	CGDTLSGANVLTF
TRBV5-1	TRBJ2-3	.	.	TGCGCCAGCAGCTTGTCCCAGGGATCATCCGCAGATACGCAGTATTTT	CASSLSQGSSADTQYF
TRBV24-1	TRBJ2-2	TRBD1	once	TGTGCCACCAGTGAGTTCGGGACAGAAAACACCGGGGAGCTGTTTTTT	CATSEFGTENTGELFF
TRBV6-6	TRBJ1-5	.	few	TGTGCCAGCAGTTACTCGCGCGGGTACGGCAATCAGCCCCAGCATTTT	CASSYSRGYGNQPQHF
TRBV6-5	TRBJ1-2	TRBD1	.	TGTGCCAGCAGGCCCCGGACAGGGGGCTATGGCTACACCTTC	CASRPRTGGYGYTF
TRBV6-2/TRBV6-3	TRBJ2-1	.	once	TGTGCCAGCAGTTTAAGGGGTTTGAATGAGCAGTTCTTC	CASSLRGLNEQFF
TRBV7-2	TRBJ1-2	TRBD1	.	TGTGCCAGCAGCCGTCCTGGACAGGGGGCGGGCTACACCTTC	CASSRPGQGAGYTF
TRBV6-5	TRBJ2-2	TRBD1	.	TGTGCCAGCAGACGGACAGGGCTGACCGGGGAGCTGTTTTTT	CASRRTGLTGELFF
TRBV18	TRBJ1-4	.	.	TGTGCCAGCTCACCATCCCAGGGGTTGGATGAAAAACTGTTTTTT	CASSPSQGLDEKLFF
TRBV4-3	TRBJ2-7	.	.	TGCGCCAGCAGCCAAGATTGGGCTTCCTACGAGCAGTACTTC	CASSQDWASYEQYF
TRBV11-2	TRBJ2-1	TRBD2	.	TGTGCCAGCAGCTTAGTCAGCCAGCGGGGGGGCGTGGATGAGCAGTTCTTC	CASSLVSQRGGVDEQFF
TRBV14	TRBJ2-7	.	.	TGTGCCAGCAGGGACGGTCGGGGAGACACCTACGAGCAGTACTTC	CASRDGRGDTYEQYF
TRBV7-6	TRBJ2-1	.	.	TGTGCCAGCAGCGCTAACGGGGGTAATGAGCAGTTCTTC	CASSANGGNEQFF
TRBV24-1	TRBJ2-2	.	.	TGTGCCACCAGTGCGGAGGCAAGGACCGGGGAGCTGTTTTTT	CATSAEARTGELFF
TRBV3-1/TRBV3-2	TRBJ2-3	TRBD2	.	TGTGCCAGCAGCCAAGGGGGGGGGATTGATACGCAGTATTTT	CASSQGGGIDTQYF
TRBV7-2	TRBJ2-1	TRBD1	few	TGTGCCAGCAGCTTAGCATGGGCAGGGGGCTACAATGAGCAGTTCTTC	CASSLAWAGGYNEQFF
TRBV7-2	TRBJ2-2	TRBD2	.	TGTGCCAGCAGCCCGACTGCGGGGGTGACCGGGGAGCTGTTTTTT	CASSPTAGVTGELFF
TRBV11-2	TRBJ2-3	TRBD1	.	TGTGCCAGCAGCTTGGGACAGACGCAGTATTTT	CASSLGQTQYF
TRBV5-4	TRBJ2-2	.	few	TGTGCCAGCAGCCCTGACACCGGGGAGCTGTTTTTT	CASSPDTGELFF
TRBV5-1	TRBJ2-3	TRBD2	.	TGCGCCAGCAGCCAGACGAGCGGGGACGCAGATACGCAGTATTTT	CASSQTSGDADTQYF
TRBV11-2	TRBJ2-3	TRBD2	once	TGTGCCAGCAGCTTCCCCGCTGGTGTAGCGGGGGTGGACCATACGCAGTATTTT	CASSFPAGVAGVDHTQYF